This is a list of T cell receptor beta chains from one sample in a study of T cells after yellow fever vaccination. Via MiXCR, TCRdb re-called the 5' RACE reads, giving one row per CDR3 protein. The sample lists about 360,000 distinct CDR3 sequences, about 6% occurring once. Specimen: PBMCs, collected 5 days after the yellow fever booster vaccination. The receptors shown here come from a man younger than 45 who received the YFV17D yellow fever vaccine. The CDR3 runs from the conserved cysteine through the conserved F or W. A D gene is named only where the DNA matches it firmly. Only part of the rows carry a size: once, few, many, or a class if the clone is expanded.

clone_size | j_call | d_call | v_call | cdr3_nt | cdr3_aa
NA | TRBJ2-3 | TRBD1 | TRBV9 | TGTGCCAGCAGCGTAGCGGGACAGGGCCCAGATACGCAGTATTTT | CASSVAGQGPDTQYF
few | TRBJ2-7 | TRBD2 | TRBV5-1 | TGCGCCAGCAGCTTGGGAGGCGGGAGTGGTTACGAGCAGTACTTC | CASSLGGGSGYEQYF
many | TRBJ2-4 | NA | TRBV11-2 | TGTGCCAGCAAGAGGCAGGCGCATGACATTCAGTACTTC | CASKRQAHDIQYF
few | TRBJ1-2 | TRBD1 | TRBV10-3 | TGTGCCATCAGTGGACAGGGCCAGGGCTATGGCTACACCTTC | CAISGQGQGYGYTF
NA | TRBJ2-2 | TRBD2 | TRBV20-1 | TGCAGTGCTAGAGATGCGCCTAGCGGAACCAACACCGGGGAGCTGTTTTTT | CSARDAPSGTNTGELFF
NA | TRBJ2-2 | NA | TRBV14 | NA | CASSQYVGELFF
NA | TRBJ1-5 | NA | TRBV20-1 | TGCAGTGTTGGCAGAGACAATAGCAATCAGCCCCAGCATTTT | CSVGRDNSNQPQHF
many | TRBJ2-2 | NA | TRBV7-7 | TGTGCTAGCAGCTTAGCCCCCTACGCGAACACCGGGGAGCTGTTTTTT | CASSLAPYANTGELFF
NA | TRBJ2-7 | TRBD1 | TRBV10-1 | TGCGCCAGGAGATTGGGACAGTACTACGAGCAGTACTTC | CARRLGQYYEQYF
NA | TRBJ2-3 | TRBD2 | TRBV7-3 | TGTGCCAGCAGCTTAAAAGCGGGGGGGAGTGGGGATACGCAGTATTTT | CASSLKAGGSGDTQYF
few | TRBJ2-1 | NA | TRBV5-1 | TGCGCCAGCGGGTGGAAGGGGGGGATGAGCGGGCGTACCTCCTACAATGAGCAGTTCTTC | CASGWKGGMSGRTSYNEQFF
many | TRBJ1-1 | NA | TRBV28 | TGTGCCAGCATCGTATCCACTGAAGCTTTCTTT | CASIVSTEAFF
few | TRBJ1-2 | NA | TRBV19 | TGTGCCAGTAGTATGGTAGGGAGCTATGGCTACACCTTC | CASSMVGSYGYTF
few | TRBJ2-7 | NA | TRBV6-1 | TGTGCCAGCAGCCCCCTATCGGGCTACTCCTACGAGCAGTACTTC | CASSPLSGYSYEQYF
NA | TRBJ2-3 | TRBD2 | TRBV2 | TGTGCCAGCGGGGGAGCGGGAGGAACAGATACGCAGTATTTT | CASGGAGGTDTQYF
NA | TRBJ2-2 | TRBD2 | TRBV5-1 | TGCGCCAGCAGCCCGCCTAGCGGCAACACCGGGGAGCTGTTTTTT | CASSPPSGNTGELFF
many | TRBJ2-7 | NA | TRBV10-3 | TGTGCCACCCTTTCCGCTGGCTCCGAGCAGTACTTC | CATLSAGSEQYF
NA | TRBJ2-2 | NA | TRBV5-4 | TGTGCCAGCAGCTTGTTTGGGGCAAACACCGGGGAGCTGTTTTTT | CASSLFGANTGELFF
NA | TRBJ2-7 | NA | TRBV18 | TGTGCCAGCTCGGGAAGGGTGTACGAGCAGTACTTC | CASSGRVYEQYF
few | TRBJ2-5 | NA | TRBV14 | TGTGCCAGCAGCCAAGATAGGAAGACCCAGTACTTC | CASSQDRKTQYF
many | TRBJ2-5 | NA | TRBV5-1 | TGCGCCAGCAGCTTGGTCCAGGGACGGGAGACCCAGTACTTC | CASSLVQGRETQYF
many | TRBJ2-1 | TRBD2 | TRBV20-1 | TGCAGTGCTAGCCTAGCGGGGACGAGCTCCTACAATGAGCAGTTCTTC | CSASLAGTSSYNEQFF
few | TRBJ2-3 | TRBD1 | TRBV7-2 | TGTGCCAGCAGCTTACGGGGACAGCGCGAGGGGTATTTT | CASSLRGQREGYF
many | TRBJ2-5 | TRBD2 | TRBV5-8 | TGTGCCAGCAGCTTGGGGCTAGCGGGCGGTCTTGAGACCCAGTACTTC | CASSLGLAGGLETQYF
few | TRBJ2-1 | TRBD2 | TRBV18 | TGTGCCAGCTCACCACCGGGAGGCGGGAGCACCTACAATGAGCAGTTCTTC | CASSPPGGGSTYNEQFF
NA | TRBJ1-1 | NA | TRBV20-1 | TGCAGTGCTAGAAGGGGGTATCATTTGAACACTGAAGCTTTCTTT | CSARRGYHLNTEAFF
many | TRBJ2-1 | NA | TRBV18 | TGTGCCAGCTCACCCGGTCGGGAGTTCTACAATGAGCAGTTCTTC | CASSPGREFYNEQFF
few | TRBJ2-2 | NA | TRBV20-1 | TGCAGTGCTAGAGTGGTCTCCACCGGGGAGCTGTTTTTT | CSARVVSTGELFF
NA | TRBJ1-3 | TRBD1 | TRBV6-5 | TGTGCCAGCAGTTACTCTACGTTTAGAGGGGGCTCCGGAAACACCATATATTTT | CASSYSTFRGGSGNTIYF
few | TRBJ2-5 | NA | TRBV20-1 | TGCAGTGCTAGACGTACGGGTAGCCAAGAGACCCAGTACTTC | CSARRTGSQETQYF
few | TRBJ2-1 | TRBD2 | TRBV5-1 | TGCGCCAGCAGCTTGTCTCTGGCGGGAGCCAATGAGCAGTTCTTC | CASSLSLAGANEQFF
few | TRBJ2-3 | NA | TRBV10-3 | TGTGCCATCAGTGAGTCGGCTAGCGGAGGGGGAGATACGCAGTATTTT | CAISESASGGGDTQYF
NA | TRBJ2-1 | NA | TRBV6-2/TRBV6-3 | TGTGCCAGCAGTTCCTCGATCCCGTACAATGAGCAGTTCTTC | CASSSSIPYNEQFF
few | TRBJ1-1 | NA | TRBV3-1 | TGTGCCAGCAGGGGGCAAGGGAAGAACACTGAAGCTTTCTTT | CASRGQGKNTEAFF
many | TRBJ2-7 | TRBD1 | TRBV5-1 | TGCGCCAGCAGCGGGGACAGGGGCTTCTCCTACGAGCAGTACTTC | CASSGDRGFSYEQYF
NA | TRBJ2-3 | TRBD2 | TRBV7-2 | TGTGCCAGCAGCTCCCGACTAGCGGGAGGGCACATTACGCAGTATTTT | CASSSRLAGGHITQYF
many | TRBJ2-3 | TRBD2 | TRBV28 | TGTGCCAGCAGTTGGACTAGCGTGACAGATACGCAGTATTTT | CASSWTSVTDTQYF
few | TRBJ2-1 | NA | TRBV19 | TGTGCCAGTAGTCCGCCTCGGGCCCAGTTCTTC | CASSPPRAQFF
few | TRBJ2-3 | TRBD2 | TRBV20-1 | TGCAGTGCTAGTGGGGGGGGGACTAGGGGTACAGATACGCAGTATTTT | CSASGGGTRGTDTQYF
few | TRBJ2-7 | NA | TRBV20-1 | TGCAGTGCCCCAGTCGGTGCATCCTACGAGCAGTACTTC | CSAPVGASYEQYF
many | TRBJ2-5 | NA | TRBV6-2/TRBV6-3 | TGTGCCAGCAGCCCCACGGAAGAGACCCAGTACTTC | CASSPTEETQYF
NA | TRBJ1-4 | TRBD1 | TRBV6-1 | TGTGCCAGCAGTGAATTGGAACCGGGACAGGCTAATGAAAAACTGTTTTTT | CASSELEPGQANEKLFF
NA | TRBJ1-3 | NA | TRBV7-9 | TGTGCCAGCAGCTTCGAAGGGTTTGTCTCTGGAAACACCATATATTTT | CASSFEGFVSGNTIYF
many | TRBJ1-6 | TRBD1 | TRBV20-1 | TGCAGTGCTAGACGCCGTATCGGACAGGGGCACTCACCCCTCCACTTT | CSARRRIGQGHSPLHF
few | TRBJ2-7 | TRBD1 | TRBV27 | TGTGCCAGCAGGCCCGGGACAGGGGATGTCCACGAGCAGTACTTC | CASRPGTGDVHEQYF
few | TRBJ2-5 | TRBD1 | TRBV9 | TGTGCCAGCAGCCTATGGGACAGTGAAGAGACCCAGTACTTC | CASSLWDSEETQYF
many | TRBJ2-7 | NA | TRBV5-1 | TGCGCCAGCAGCCTCGGAAGGAGCGGGCCGGTATACGAGCAGTACTTC | CASSLGRSGPVYEQYF
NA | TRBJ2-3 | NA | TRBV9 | TGTGCCAGCAGCGCCTCACTGGGTCGCTCGGATACGCAGTATTTT | CASSASLGRSDTQYF
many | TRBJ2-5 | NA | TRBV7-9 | TGTGCCAGCAGCCAGCAGGGGCCCGAGTACTTC | CASSQQGPEYF
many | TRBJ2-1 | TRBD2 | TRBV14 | TGTGCCAGCAGCCAAGATTTTTTGGCTGGGAGGGCGGGCAATGAGCAGTTCTTC | CASSQDFLAGRAGNEQFF
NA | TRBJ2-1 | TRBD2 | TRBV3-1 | TGTGCCAGCTCCCAGCCAGGGAGGGAAGGTTGGGGGCAGTTCTTC | CASSQPGREGWGQFF
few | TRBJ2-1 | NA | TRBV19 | TGTGCCAGTAGTATTCTCTCGGGTAACAATGAGCAGTTCTTC | CASSILSGNNEQFF
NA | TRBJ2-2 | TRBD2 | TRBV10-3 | TGTGCCTGCACTGGAGCGGGAGGTATCTCCGGGGAGCTGTTTTTT | CACTGAGGISGELFF
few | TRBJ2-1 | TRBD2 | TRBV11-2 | TGTGCCAGCAGCTGGGGAAGCGGGATCGTGTGGGATGAGCAGTTCTTC | CASSWGSGIVWDEQFF
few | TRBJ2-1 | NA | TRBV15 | TGTGCCACCAGCGGGCCAGGGACTGAGCAGTTCTTC | CATSGPGTEQFF
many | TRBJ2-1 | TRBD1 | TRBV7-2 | TGTGCCAGCAGCCCCGGACAGGGGACGAACTACAATGAGCAGTTCTTC | CASSPGQGTNYNEQFF
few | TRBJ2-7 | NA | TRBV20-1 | TGCAGTGCCCAAATCCCCCCCAGGGGCGAGCAGTACTTC | CSAQIPPRGEQYF
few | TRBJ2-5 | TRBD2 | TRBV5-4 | TGTGCCAGCAGCTCTCTCCCCTTTTCTAGCGGGGGAGGGCATGAGACCCAGTACTTC | CASSSLPFSSGGGHETQYF
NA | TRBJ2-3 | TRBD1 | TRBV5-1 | TGCGCCAGCAGCAGCCCGGGACAGGGAACAGATACGCAGTATTTT | CASSSPGQGTDTQYF
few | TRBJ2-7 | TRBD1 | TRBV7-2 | TGTGCCAGCAGCTCGACAGGGGCGGGGGAGCAGTACTTC | CASSSTGAGEQYF